One sample yielded the 19 T cell receptor beta chains listed below, sequenced in a study of cytomegalovirus exposure and HLA in healthy donors (dated by TCRdb to about 2017). The protocol used for the library was the immunoSEQ multiplex PCR assay. For the multiplex PCR, a mixture combining 60 forward primers for TCR Vbeta segments and 13 reverse primers for TCR Jbeta segments was used. Sourced from immuneACCESS, this table was stored by TCRdb with only in-frame sequences that have V and J called. A share of the clones is absent; for the studies checked, an unresolved V gene accounts for under half, and the remainder has no known explanation. The sample includes more than 200,000 clones, with about 80% observed a single time. 1.5% to 2% of the sample is held by the ten biggest clonotypes. Sequenced sample: PBMCs. The origin of the receptors is a male donor in good health and CMV-seronegative.

The chain combines TRBV6-1 with TRBJ2-5; TRBD1 aligns across 8 bases. This CDR3 has 17 residues. Germline-derived CDR1 and CDR2 are MNHNS and SASEGT. V was pared by 3 bases and J by 2 bases, with 11 bases of the junction left unmatched. The CDR3 nucleotides are TGTGCCAGCAGTGATAAGTACAGGGGGGTGTTACAAGAGACCCAGTACTTC. This translates into CASSDKYRGVLQETQYF.

This clone was counted between two and nine times. This chain uses TRBV21-1 with TRBJ1-1. TRBV21-1 represents a pseudogene. There are 16 residues in the CDR3. For the CDR3, the DNA is TGTGCCAGCAGCAAAGGGCCGGGGGTCATGAACACTGAAGCTTTCTTT. Translation gives CASSKGPGVMNTEAFF.

The chain links TRBV10-3 to TRBJ1-2; TRBD1 aligns across 8 bases. Looked up from germline, CDR1 is ENHRY and CDR2 is SYGVKD. This CDR3 is 14 amino acids long. J lost 3 bases, V lost 7 bases, and 7 bases had no gene match. In DNA, the CDR3 is TGTGCCATCACTTCGGACAGGGCATACTATGGCTACACCTTC. Residues: CAITSDRAYYGYTF.

A few counts support this clone. The chain carries TRBV19 and TRBJ2-2, with D tentatively TRBD2 (6 bases). The V gene lost 3 bases and the J gene lost 2 bases, with 16 bases spanning the gap. CDR1 LNHDA and CDR2 SQIVND come from the germline V gene (reference sequence). The CDR3 covers 17 residues. CDR3 region: CASSIGGTVLNTGELFF. The CDR3 DNA follows: TGTGCCAGTAGTATCGGCGGGACCGTGCTAAACACCGGGGAGCTGTTTTTT. Using reference TRBV19 and TRBJ2-2 for the parts outside the CDR3, the full variable domain is DGGITQSPKYLFRKEGQNVTLSCEQNLNHDAMYWYRQDPGQGLRLIYYSQIVNDFQKGDIAEGYSVSREKKESFPLTVTSAQKNPTAFYLCASSIGGTVLNTGELFFGEGSRLTVL.

J is TRBJ1-1 and V is TRBV21-1; the table's D call TRBD1 went unverified against the DNA. TRBV21-1 is marked as a pseudogene. The length of the CDR3 is 15 residues. CDR3 residues: CASTQWPRWNTEAFF. CDR3 coding DNA: TGTGCCAGCACCCAGTGGCCCAGGTGGAACACTGAAGCTTTCTTT.

This chain joins TRBV30 and TRBJ1-2; D is unclear. Germline values: CDR1 GTSNPN, CDR2 SVGIG (reference sequence). Trimming shortened V by 3 bases and J by 7 bases, and 9 bases separated the two germline ends. The CDR3 is 11 amino acids. The CDR3 sequence is CAWRRAPGYTF. The CDR3 nucleotides are TGTGCCTGGAGGAGGGCTCCTGGCTACACCTTC.

The chain links TRBV23-1 to TRBJ2-7; 12 bases fit TRBD1. TRBV23-1 is classed as an ORF, of uncertain function. J lost 6 bases, V lost 1 base, and 7 bases had no gene match. This CDR3 region has 16 residues. Here the CDR3 reads CASSQFTGTGGCEQYF. The CDR3 DNA reads as TGCGCCAGCAGTCAATTCACCGGGACAGGGGGCTGCGAGCAGTACTTC.

The chain carries TRBV4-2 and TRBJ2-6, with 7 bases identical to TRBD2. The germline V gene encodes CDR1 LGHNA and CDR2 YNFKEQ. The CDR3 length is 16 residues. J lost 2 bases, V lost 0 bases, and 1 base had no gene match. CDR3 amino acids: CASSQEGGTGANVLTF. CDR3 sequence (DNA): TGTGCCAGCAGCCAAGAGGGGGGGACTGGGGCCAACGTCCTGACTTTC.

CDR3 residues: CASSLGDRGNTEAFF. The CDR3, as DNA: TGCGCCAGCAGCTTGGGGGACAGGGGGAACACTGAAGCTTTCTTT. This chain uses TRBV5-1 with TRBJ1-1; 10 bases map to TRBD1. The CDR3 runs 15 residues. CDR1 and CDR2 (germline): SGHRS, YFSETQ. Trimming at V came to 0 bases and at J to 1 base, leaving 0 bases not matched to a gene.

The chain joins TRBV4-2 to TRBJ2-5, with D perhaps TRBD1 (5 bases). With the DNA end fitting TRBJ2-7 better, the J assignment may be wrong. Germline CDR1 and CDR2: LGHNA and YNFKEQ. CDR3 length: 15 amino acids. As DNA, the CDR3 is TGTGCCAGCAGCCAAGATGGGGCAGGGAACTACGAGCAGTACTTC. It translates to CASSQDGAGNYEQYF.

V gene TRBV7-6 combines with J gene TRBJ1-4; no clear D gene. The CDR3 has 14 amino acids. Germline-derived CDR1 and CDR2 are SGHVS and FNYEAQ. The V end lost 1 base, the J end lost 4 bases, and 7 bases lay between the germline ends. This CDR3 is CASSLGEVNEKLFF. CDR3 DNA: TGTGCCAGCAGCTTAGGGGAGGTTAATGAAAAACTGTTTTTT.

The gene calls are TRBV28 and TRBJ1-4, with TRBD1 matching 7 bases. The CDR3 totals 14 residues. Germline CDR1 MDHEN, CDR2 SYDVKM. The V gene end was trimmed by 4 bases and the J gene end by 8 bases; junction bases not matched to a gene: 7. The CDR3 reads CASSSQGGFEKLFF. In nucleotides, the CDR3 is TGTGCCAGCAGTTCGCAGGGGGGTTTCGAAAAACTGTTTTTT.

This clone was seen a single time. J is TRBJ1-4 and V is TRBV7-2; D uncertain. CDR1 and CDR2 from the germline V gene are SGHTA and FQGNSA. Trimming cost V 3 bases and J 0 bases, with 8 bases left between them. CDR3 length: 15 residues. DNA of the CDR3: TGTGCCAGCAGCTTCCAAATAGCAACTAATGAAAAACTGTTTTTT. This encodes CASSFQIATNEKLFF.

This clone has just a few counts. This sequence joins TRBV19 and TRBJ2-5, with D hard to call. This CDR3 comprises 15 residues. Germline V gene lookup returns CDR1 LNHDA and CDR2 SQIVND (reference sequence). Trimming took 3 bases from V and 5 from J, leaving 16 bases between them. In DNA form, the CDR3 reads TGTGCCAGTAGTATCGCCCCTACCAATTTGGAGACCCAGTACTTC. Its protein product is CASSIAPTNLETQYF.

The chain recombines TRBV7-2 with TRBJ1-5; D remains ambiguous. Germline V gene lookup returns CDR1 SGHTA and CDR2 FQGNSA. The CDR3 extends over 15 amino acids. V was shortened by 2 bases and J by 4 bases, with 12 bases between the two germline ends. The CDR3 here is CASSLQGGRNQPQHF. CDR3 bases: TGTGCCAGCAGCTTACAAGGAGGCAGGAATCAGCCCCAGCATTTT.

This clone was observed a few times. The V call is TRBV15, the J call TRBJ2-5, with 8 bases lining up with TRBD2. The J call is uncertain, as TRBJ2-7 better fits the DNA end. Germline lookup yields CDR1 LNHNV and CDR2 YYDKDF (reference sequence). This CDR3 is 16 amino acids long. The CDR3 loop reads CATSRGVSGIFHEQYF. The DNA of the CDR3 is TGTGCCACCAGCAGAGGGGTTAGCGGGATATTCCACGAGCAGTACTTC.

The chain employs TRBV5-1 and TRBJ2-7; D unclear. Germline V gene sequence: CDR1 SGHRS, CDR2 YFSETQ. Deletions cut 6 bases from V and 4 bases from J, with 14 bases between. CDR3 length: 13 residues. The DNA for the CDR3 is TGCGCCAGCAAAAGCAGGATGGTTTACGAGCAGTACTTC. It specifies CASKSRMVYEQYF.

In the case of this clone: Different DNA sequences within this sample yield the same CDR3. The chain carries TRBV2 and TRBJ1-1, with D possibly TRBD1 on 6 matching bases. The V gene lost 6 bases and the J gene lost 2 bases, with 10 bases spanning the gap. This CDR3 is 13 amino acids long. Germline values: CDR1 SNHLY, CDR2 FYNNEI. DNA for the CDR3: TGTGCCAGCAGGGACAGCGTCAACACTGAAGCTTTCTTT. It codes for CASRDSVNTEAFF.

This rearrangement joins TRBV10-3 to TRBJ1-2, with D perhaps TRBD1 (5 bases). With 6 bases removed from V and 4 bases from J, the gap between germline ends came to 15 bases. This CDR3 has 14 residues. Germline V gene data show CDR1 as ENHRY and CDR2 as SYGVKD. The CDR3, as DNA: TGTGCCATCAGGGACACCCGAAGAGGCTATGGCTACACCTTC. Amino acid sequence: CAIRDTRRGYGYTF.